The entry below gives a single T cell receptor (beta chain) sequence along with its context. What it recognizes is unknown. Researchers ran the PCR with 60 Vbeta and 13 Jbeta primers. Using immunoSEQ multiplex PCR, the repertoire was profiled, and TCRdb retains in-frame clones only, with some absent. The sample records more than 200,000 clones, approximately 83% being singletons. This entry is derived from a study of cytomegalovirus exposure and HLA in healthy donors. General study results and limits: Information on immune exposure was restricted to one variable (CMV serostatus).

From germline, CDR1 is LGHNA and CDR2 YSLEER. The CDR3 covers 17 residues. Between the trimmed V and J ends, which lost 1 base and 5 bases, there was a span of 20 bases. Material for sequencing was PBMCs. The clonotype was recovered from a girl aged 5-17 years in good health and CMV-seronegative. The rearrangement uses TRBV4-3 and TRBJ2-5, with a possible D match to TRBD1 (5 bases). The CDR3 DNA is TGCGCCAGCAGCCAAGCCAGGGCCCCTGTCCGCCGCGAGACCCAGTACTTC. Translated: CASSQARAPVRRETQYF.